This paragraph covers one TCR beta chain sequence. Antigen: not known. This record belongs to a study of T cell repertoires in cytomegalovirus infection. About the study: Public TCR beta signature analysis indicated the presence of both CMV infection and matching HLA type. Notes on the study in general: HLA-C-restricted CMV-specific TCR beta clonotypes prevailed in the ex vivo response. Frequencies of public TCR beta families were cumulated, and this identified carriers of CMV plus the relevant HLA.

TCRdb processed the reads anew with MiXCR; each CDR3 protein has one entry. The sample lists some 390,000 distinct CDR3 sequences; around 18% were seen once. CDR1 is SGHRS, CDR2 YFSETQ, per germline. J gave up 8 bases and V 1 base, and 9 bases lay outside the gene matches. The CDR3 sequence is 15 residues long. The sample was PBMCs. The chain has TRBV5-1 and TRBJ2-1; 7 bases line up with TRBD2. This clonotype originated in a human donor in good health (CMV status not recorded). Some clones in this sample may be carry-over from other donors' samples. The CDR3 reads CASSLLTSNVYEQFF. The CDR3, as DNA: TGCGCCAGCAGCTTGTTGACTAGCAACGTCTATGAGCAGTTCTTC.